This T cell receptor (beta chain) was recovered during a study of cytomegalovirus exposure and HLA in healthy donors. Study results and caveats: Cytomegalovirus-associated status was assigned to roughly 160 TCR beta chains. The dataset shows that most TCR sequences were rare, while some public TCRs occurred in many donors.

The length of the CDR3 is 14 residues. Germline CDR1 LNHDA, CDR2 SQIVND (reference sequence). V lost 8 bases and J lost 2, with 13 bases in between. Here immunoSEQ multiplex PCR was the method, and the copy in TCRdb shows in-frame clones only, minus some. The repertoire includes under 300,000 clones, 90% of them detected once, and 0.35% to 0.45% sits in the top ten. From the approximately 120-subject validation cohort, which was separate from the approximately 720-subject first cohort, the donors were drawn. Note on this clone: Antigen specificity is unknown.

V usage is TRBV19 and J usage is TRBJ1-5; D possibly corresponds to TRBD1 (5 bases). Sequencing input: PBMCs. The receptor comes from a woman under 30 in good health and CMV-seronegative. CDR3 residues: CASAGDGRNQPQHF. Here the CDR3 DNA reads TGTGCCAGTGCGGGGGACGGACGCAATCAGCCCCAGCATTTT. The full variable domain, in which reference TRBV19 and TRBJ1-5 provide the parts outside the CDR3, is DGGITQSPKYLFRKEGQNVTLSCEQNLNHDAMYWYRQDPGQGLRLIYYSQIVNDFQKGDIAEGYSVSREKKESFPLTVTSAQKNPTAFYLCASAGDGRNQPQHFGDGTRLSIL.